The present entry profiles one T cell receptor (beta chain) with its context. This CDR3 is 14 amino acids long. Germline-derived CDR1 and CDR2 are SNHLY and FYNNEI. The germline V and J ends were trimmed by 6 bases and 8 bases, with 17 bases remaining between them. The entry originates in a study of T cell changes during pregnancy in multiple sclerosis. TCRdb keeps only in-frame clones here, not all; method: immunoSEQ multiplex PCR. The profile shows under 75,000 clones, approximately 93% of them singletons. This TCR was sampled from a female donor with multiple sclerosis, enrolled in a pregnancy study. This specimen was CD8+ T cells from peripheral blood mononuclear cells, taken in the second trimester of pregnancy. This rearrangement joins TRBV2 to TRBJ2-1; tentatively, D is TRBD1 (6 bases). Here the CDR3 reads CASRDRTVFDEQFF. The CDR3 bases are TGTGCCAGCAGAGATCGGACAGTTTTCGATGAGCAGTTCTTC.